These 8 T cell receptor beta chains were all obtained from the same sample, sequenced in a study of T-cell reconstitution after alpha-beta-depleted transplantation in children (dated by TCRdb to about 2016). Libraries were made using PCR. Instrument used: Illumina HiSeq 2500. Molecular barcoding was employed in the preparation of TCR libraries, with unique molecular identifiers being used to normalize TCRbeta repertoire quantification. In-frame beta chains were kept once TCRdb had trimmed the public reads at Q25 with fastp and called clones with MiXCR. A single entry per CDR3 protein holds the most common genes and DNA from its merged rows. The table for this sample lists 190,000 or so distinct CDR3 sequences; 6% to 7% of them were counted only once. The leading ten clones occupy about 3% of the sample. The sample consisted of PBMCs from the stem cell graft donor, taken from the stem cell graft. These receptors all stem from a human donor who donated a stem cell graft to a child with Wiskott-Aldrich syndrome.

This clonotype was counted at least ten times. The DNA of the CDR3 is TGCGCCAGCATGATTAATCTTCGGGGCGGGGAGCTGTTTTTT. This gives the protein CASMINLRGGELFF. The rearrangement joins TRBV5-1 to TRBJ2-2; TRBD2 is a possible D gene (5 bases). This CDR3 spans 14 amino acids. The germline gives CDR1 SGHRS, CDR2 YFSETQ. Trimming shortened V by 6 bases and J by 7 bases, and 16 bases separated the two germline ends.

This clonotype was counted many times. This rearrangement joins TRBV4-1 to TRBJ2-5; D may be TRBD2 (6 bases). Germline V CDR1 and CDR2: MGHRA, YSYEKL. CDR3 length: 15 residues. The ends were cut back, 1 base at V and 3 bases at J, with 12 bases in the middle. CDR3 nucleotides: TGCGCCAGCAGCCAAGGGTGGGCTAGCGAAGAGACCCAGTACTTC. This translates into CASSQGWASEETQYF.

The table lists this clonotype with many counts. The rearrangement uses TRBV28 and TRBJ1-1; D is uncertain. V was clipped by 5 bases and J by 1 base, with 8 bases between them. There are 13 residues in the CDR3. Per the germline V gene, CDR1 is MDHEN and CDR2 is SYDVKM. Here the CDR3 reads CASSVQSNTEAFF. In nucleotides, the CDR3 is TGTGCCAGCAGTGTCCAATCGAACACTGAAGCTTTCTTT. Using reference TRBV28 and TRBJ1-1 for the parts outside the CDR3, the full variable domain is DVKVTQSSRYLVKRTGEKVFLECVQDMDHENMFWYRQDPGLGLRLIYFSYDVKMKEKGDIPEGYSVSREKKERFSLILESASTNQTSMYLCASSVQSNTEAFFGQGTRLTVV.

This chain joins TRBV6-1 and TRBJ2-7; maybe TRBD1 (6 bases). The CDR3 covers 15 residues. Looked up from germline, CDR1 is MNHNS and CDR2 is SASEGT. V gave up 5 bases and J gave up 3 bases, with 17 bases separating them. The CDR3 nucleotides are TGTGCCAGCAGTCATTCTACAGGGCCCCACTACGAGCAGTACTTC. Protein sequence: CASSHSTGPHYEQYF.

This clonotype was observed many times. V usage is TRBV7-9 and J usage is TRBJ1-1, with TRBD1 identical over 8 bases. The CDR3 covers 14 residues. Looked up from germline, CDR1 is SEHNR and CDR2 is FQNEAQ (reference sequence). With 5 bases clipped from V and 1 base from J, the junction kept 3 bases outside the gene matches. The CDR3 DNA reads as TGTGCCAGCAGCCTACAGGGGGGGAACACTGAAGCTTTCTTT. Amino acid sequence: CASSLQGGNTEAFF.

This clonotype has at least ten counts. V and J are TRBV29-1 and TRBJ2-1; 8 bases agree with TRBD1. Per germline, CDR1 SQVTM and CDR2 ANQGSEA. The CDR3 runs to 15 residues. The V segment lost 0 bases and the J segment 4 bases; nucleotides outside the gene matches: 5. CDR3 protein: CSVEDLGTGYNEQFF. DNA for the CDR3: TGCAGCGTTGAAGATTTGGGGACAGGTTACAATGAGCAGTTCTTC.

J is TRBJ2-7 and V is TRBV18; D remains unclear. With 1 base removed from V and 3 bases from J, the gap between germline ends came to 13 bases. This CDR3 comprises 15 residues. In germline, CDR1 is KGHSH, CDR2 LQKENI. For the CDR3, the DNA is TGTGCCAGCTCACCACTGGCAGGTTCCCTCTACGAGCAGTACTTC. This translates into CASSPLAGSLYEQYF.

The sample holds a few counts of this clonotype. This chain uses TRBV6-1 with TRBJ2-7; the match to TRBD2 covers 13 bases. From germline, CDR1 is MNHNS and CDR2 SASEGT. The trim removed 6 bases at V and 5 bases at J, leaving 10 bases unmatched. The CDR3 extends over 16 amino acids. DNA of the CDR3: TGTGCCAGCAGCCCCCCGACTAGCGGGAGGAGGAACGAGCAGTACTTC. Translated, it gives CASSPPTSGRRNEQYF.